Reported below is one T cell receptor (beta chain). The record originates from a study of blood T cell repertoires in COVID-19. This table comes from immunoSEQ multiplex PCR, and its TCRdb copy is limited to in-frame clones, with some not included. This table has a few hundred thousand clones, about 90% appearing once. V lost 8 bases to trimming and J lost 4 bases, with 9 bases between them. Germline-derived CDR1 and CDR2 are SEHNR and FQNEAQ (reference sequence). This CDR3 spans 12 amino acids. J is TRBJ1-3 and V is TRBV7-9, with D maybe TRBD1 (5 bases). This receptor was obtained from a human donor in a cohort exposed to, infected with or recovered from COVID-19 (not recorded which). The donor label of this sample is uncertain. The sample taken for sequencing was PBMCs or T cells enriched from blood (not recorded which). The chain's CDR3 is CASERGGNTIYF. CDR3 nucleotides: TGTGCCAGCGAAAGGGGAGGAAACACCATATATTTT.